A single sample gave rise to the 32 T cell receptor beta chains below, sequenced in a study of control samples from healthy donors and cancer patients. Assay: immunoSEQ multiplex PCR; the TCRdb copy retains only in-frame clones and omits some. The repertoire holds approximately 150,000 clones, with roughly 92% as singletons. Sequenced sample: blood. The receptors originated from a woman in her twenties or thirties in good health.

The rearrangement uses TRBV23-1 and TRBJ2-1; TRBD2 matches 8 bases. TRBV23-1 is an open reading frame, and its role is uncertain. The length of the CDR3 is 17 residues. V shed 0 bases, J shed 5 bases, and the junction held 9 bases outside the gene matches. The CDR3 loop is CASSQSQRENMNNEQFF. The CDR3 bases are TGCGCCAGCAGTCAATCCCAGCGGGAGAATATGAACAATGAGCAGTTCTTC.

CDR3 sequence: CASSVDPGQGVCEQYF. The CDR3 DNA reads as TGTGCCAGCAGCGTAGACCCGGGACAGGGGGTCTGCGAGCAGTACTTC. This rearrangement joins TRBV9 to TRBJ2-7; 11 bases match TRBD1. This CDR3 spans 16 amino acids. The J segment lost 6 bases and the V segment lost 0 bases, leaving 8 bases of the junction unmatched. Per germline, CDR1 SGDLS and CDR2 YYNGEE.

The V call is TRBV15, the J call TRBJ2-1, with D hard to call. Trimming took 0 bases from V and 0 from J, leaving 9 bases between them. The germline V gene has CDR1 LNHNV and CDR2 YYDKDF (reference sequence). This CDR3 region has 16 residues. CDR3 DNA sequence: TGTGCCACCAGCAGAGATATACTTACCTCCTACAATGAGCAGTTCTTC. This translates into CATSRDILTSYNEQFF.

This clone occurred once. The rearrangement links TRBV6-5 to TRBJ1-6; D ambiguous. V lost 2 bases and J 6 bases, leaving 8 bases between the germline ends. The germline V gene encodes CDR1 MNHEY and CDR2 SVGAGI. This CDR3 is 14 amino acids long. Here the CDR3 DNA reads TGTGCCAGCAGTTACGTCAACTTTAATTCACCCCTCCACTTT. Residues: CASSYVNFNSPLHF.

The chain employs TRBV28 and TRBJ1-2; weak D call: TRBD1 (6 bases). Germline loops: CDR1 MDHEN, CDR2 SYDVKM. The CDR3 length is 15 residues. Trimming stripped 1 base from V and 3 bases from J, with 12 bases between. CDR3: CASSLLQGTYYGYTF. CDR3 coding DNA: TGTGCCAGCAGTTTATTGCAGGGGACTTACTATGGCTACACCTTC.

The rearrangement uses TRBV29-1 and TRBJ1-4; D remains unclear. This CDR3 is 12 amino acids long. Germline CDR1 is SQVTM and CDR2 is ANQGSEA. V was clipped by 7 bases and J by 3 bases, with 9 bases between them. The CDR3 nucleotides are TGCAGCGGGGGAGTTTCTAATGAAAAACTGTTTTTT. This codes for CSGGVSNEKLFF.

The chain joins TRBV27 to TRBJ2-7; D gene unclear. Germline values: CDR1 MNHEY, CDR2 SMNVEV (reference sequence). Trimming cost V 5 bases and J 1 base, with 12 bases left between them. The CDR3 totals 14 residues. The CDR3 region is CASSMGSVSYEQYF. CDR3 nucleotides: TGTGCCAGCAGTATGGGGTCAGTATCCTACGAGCAGTACTTC.

The V and J genes are TRBV5-8 and TRBJ2-7; tentatively, D is TRBD1 (6 bases). The CDR3 loop spans 13 amino acids. The ends were cut back, 2 bases at V and 8 bases at J, with 14 bases in the middle. CDR1 is SGHTS, CDR2 YDEGEE, per germline. The CDR3 sequence: CASSFRRRGQQYF. Written as DNA, the CDR3 is TGTGCCAGCAGCTTTAGGCGCAGGGGTCAGCAGTACTTC.

The V call is TRBV28, the J call TRBJ2-6, with D possibly TRBD2 on 7 matching bases. Germline CDR1 is MDHEN and CDR2 is SYDVKM. V dropped 2 bases and J dropped 4 bases, with 12 bases sitting between them. The CDR3 is 16 amino acids. CDR3 sequence (DNA): TGTGCCAGCAGTTTAGGTCGGGGGGCCGGGGCCAACGTCCTGACTTTC. Translation gives CASSLGRGAGANVLTF.

The chain employs TRBV27 and TRBJ2-1; tentative D call: TRBD2 (6 bases). Trimming took off 6 bases at V and 6 bases at J, with 21 bases between the two ends. There are 16 residues in the CDR3. Germline-derived CDR1 and CDR2 are MNHEY and SMNVEV (reference sequence). CDR3 sequence: CASRFSLAGHTNEQFF. CDR3 sequence (DNA): TGTGCCAGCAGATTCTCACTAGCTGGTCATACCAATGAGCAGTTCTTC.

The CDR3 is CSVDPSLAGGPNEQFF. CDR3 DNA sequence: TGCAGCGTTGACCCCTCACTAGCGGGAGGGCCAAATGAGCAGTTCTTC. The rearrangement uses TRBV29-1 and TRBJ2-1; 13 bases match TRBD2. Germline V gives CDR1 SQVTM, CDR2 ANQGSEA. The V segment lost 3 bases and the J segment 7 bases; nucleotides outside the gene matches: 9. CDR3 size: 16 residues.

This clone showed up just a few times. This sequence joins TRBV15 and TRBJ2-1, with D perhaps TRBD1 or TRBD2 (6 bases each). Trimming took 4 bases from V and 7 from J, leaving 17 bases between them. Germline CDR1 LNHNV, CDR2 YYDKDF (reference sequence). The CDR3 consists of 15 residues. For the CDR3, the DNA is TGTGCCACCAGCAAAAACAGGGAAGGAGGGAATGAGCAGTTCTTC. Encoded protein: CATSKNREGGNEQFF.

In DNA form, the CDR3 reads TGTGCCAGCAGTTCCTTAGACGAGAACACCGGGGAGCTGTTTTTT. Its translation: CASSSLDENTGELFF. The chain employs TRBV28 and TRBJ2-2; D call uncertain. The CDR3 loop spans 15 amino acids. CDR1 and CDR2 from the germline V gene are MDHEN and SYDVKM. Trimming pared 4 bases from V and 1 base from J, leaving 10 bases between.

The genes are TRBV6-2 or TRBV6-3 and TRBJ2-2; D remains unclear. CDR1 MNHEY and CDR2 SVGEGT come from the germline V gene. Trimming removed 5 bases from V and 7 bases from J, with 5 bases in between. The CDR3 totals 11 residues. The CDR3 region has the DNA TGTGCCAGCAGTCAAGGCGGGGAGCTGTTTTTT. It is translated as CASSQGGELFF.

The chain uses TRBV28 and TRBJ1-3, with TRBD1 matching over 10 bases. The CDR3 covers 17 residues. Germline values: CDR1 MDHEN, CDR2 SYDVKM. Trimming at V came to 4 bases and at J to 4 bases, leaving 10 bases not matched to a gene. In DNA, the CDR3 is TGTGCCAGCAGTTCTCTCGCGGGACAGGGGAACGGAAACACCATATATTTT. It yields the protein CASSSLAGQGNGNTIYF.

V and J are TRBV15 and TRBJ1-3; D not certain. Trimming removed 3 bases from V and 0 bases from J, with 6 bases in between. The CDR3 sequence is 14 residues long. Germline CDR1 is LNHNV and CDR2 is YYDKDF (reference sequence). CDR3 amino acids: CATSRGSSGNTIYF. CDR3 DNA: TGTGCCACCAGCAGGGGCAGCTCTGGAAACACCATATATTTT. The full variable domain, rest sourced from reference TRBV15 and TRBJ1-3, is DAMVIQNPRYQVTQFGKPVTLSCSQTLNHNVMYWYQQKSSQAPKLLFHYYDKDFNNEADTPDNFQSRRPNTSFCFLDIRSPGLGDTAMYLCATSRGSSGNTIYFGEGSWLTVV.

This clone was picked up one time. The chain uses TRBV5-1 and TRBJ1-2, with 12 nucleotides matching TRBD1. CDR1 is SGHRS and CDR2 is YFSETQ in the germline V gene. V lost 0 bases, J lost 8 bases, and 8 bases stayed unmatched. The CDR3 is made up of 16 amino acids. The CDR3 DNA sequence: TGCGCCAGCAGCTTGGGCGTCCCGGGACAGGGGGCCGGCTACACCTTC. Its translation: CASSLGVPGQGAGYTF.

The CDR3 nucleotides are TGCAGCGTTTACAGGGGATGGAAGGGATCAGATACGCAGTATTTT. Translated: CSVYRGWKGSDTQYF. The genes are TRBV29-1 and TRBJ2-3; 7 bases map to TRBD1. J was trimmed by 4 bases and V by 5 bases; bases with no gene match: 12. Germline V gives CDR1 SQVTM, CDR2 ANQGSEA. The CDR3 has 15 residues.

The chain couples TRBV29-1 to TRBJ1-1, with 7 bases aligning to TRBD1. Germline V CDR1 and CDR2: SQVTM, ANQGSEA. This CDR3 contains 17 residues. V trimming: 1 base; J trimming: 1 base; junction bases outside the gene matches: 12. Here the CDR3 DNA reads TGCAGCGTTGAAGGCGAGGGGGCGTGGAAGAAGAACACTGAAGCTTTCTTT. This gives the protein CSVEGEGAWKKNTEAFF. Complete variable domain (other parts from reference TRBV29-1 and TRBJ1-1): SAVISQKPSRDICQRGTSLTIQCQVDSQVTMMFWYRQQPGQSLTLIATANQGSEATYESGFVIDKFPISRPNLTFSTLTVSNMSPEDSSIYLCSVEGEGAWKKNTEAFFGQGTRLTVV.

This clone was seen a single time. The V call is TRBV6-5, the J call TRBJ1-3, with 9 positions matching TRBD1. The CDR3 consists of 14 residues. Germline assignment: CDR1 MNHEY and CDR2 SVGAGI. V gave up 6 bases and J gave up 2 bases; unmatched junction bases: 2. CDR3 region: CASRGTGTGNTIYF. CDR3 nucleotides: TGTGCCAGCAGGGGGACAGGGACTGGAAACACCATATATTTT.

The chain employs TRBV12-3 or TRBV12-4 and TRBJ2-7; no definite D call. This CDR3 region has 13 residues. Trimming removed 4 bases at V and 1 base at J, with 8 bases between. CDR3 region: CASSYSPSYEQYF. The CDR3 DNA sequence: TGTGCCAGCAGTTATTCCCCTTCCTACGAGCAGTACTTC.

This chain joins TRBV27 and TRBJ2-2, with TRBD2 matching over 10 bases. The CDR3 loop spans 17 amino acids. Germline values: CDR1 MNHEY, CDR2 SMNVEV (reference sequence). The junction had 6 bases not matched to a gene; V was cut back by 4 bases and J by 1 base. The CDR3 loop is CASSSPRTSGNTGELFF. The CDR3 DNA reads TGTGCCAGCAGTTCCCCTCGGACTAGCGGGAACACCGGGGAGCTGTTTTTT.

The V gene is TRBV24-1, the J gene TRBJ2-3; weak D call: TRBD2 (6 bases). Trimming left V 3 bases short and J 4 bases short, with 22 bases between. The V gene's germline CDR1 is KGHDR and CDR2 SFDVKD. This CDR3 region has 18 residues. In DNA form, the CDR3 reads TGTGCCACCAGTGATGATGTCACTAAGGGGAGGCCCCCAGATACGCAGTATTTT. Translated: CATSDDVTKGRPPDTQYF.

The J gene is TRBJ2-1, the V gene TRBV9, with 12 bases identical to TRBD2. The CDR3 runs 14 residues. V lost 3 bases to trimming and J lost 6 bases; unmatched junction nucleotides: 1. Germline V gene lookup returns CDR1 SGDLS and CDR2 YYNGEE. The CDR3 loop reads CASSGGLAGNEQFF. In DNA form, the CDR3 reads TGTGCCAGCAGCGGGGGACTAGCGGGCAATGAGCAGTTCTTC.

This clone has only one observation. The chain recombines TRBV11-2 with TRBJ2-1; maybe TRBD2 (6 bases). Looked up from germline, CDR1 is SGHAT and CDR2 is FQNNGV. The CDR3 contains 17 residues. V dropped 0 bases and J dropped 6 bases, with 18 bases sitting between them. The CDR3 region has the DNA TGTGCCAGCAGCTTAGAGGCTCTTACGGGACTCTCCAATGAGCAGTTCTTC. This codes for CASSLEALTGLSNEQFF.

In its sample, this clone was seen a few times. V gene TRBV24-1 combines with J gene TRBJ2-7, with 8 bases matching TRBD1. The length of the CDR3 is 17 residues. The germline CDR1 and CDR2 sequences are KGHDR and SFDVKD. V was clipped by 4 bases and J by 2 bases; unmatched bases: 12. CDR3 residues: CATSDLPAGGATYEQYF. In DNA, the CDR3 is TGTGCCACCAGTGACCTACCCGCAGGGGGCGCGACCTACGAGCAGTACTTC.

This chain uses TRBV2 with TRBJ1-5, with TRBD1 matching over 7 bases. This CDR3 has 14 amino acids. After removal of 8 bases from V and 5 bases from J, the junction contained 9 bases not matched to a gene. CDR1 is SNHLY and CDR2 is FYNNEI in the germline V gene. The CDR3: CASANYRGHQPQHF. The CDR3 coding sequence is TGTGCCAGCGCCAACTACAGGGGCCATCAGCCCCAGCATTTT.

This chain uses TRBV7-6 with TRBJ1-1; tentatively, D is TRBD1 (6 bases). The V and J ends lost 1 base and 5 bases respectively, with 17 bases between them. This CDR3 is 16 amino acids long. CDR1 is SGHVS and CDR2 is FNYEAQ in the germline V gene. CDR3 sequence: CASSLGSYGGRTEAFF. CDR3 nucleotide sequence: TGTGCCAGCAGCTTAGGGTCTTATGGGGGGCGGACTGAAGCTTTCTTT.

This sequence joins TRBV7-3 and TRBJ2-3, with 8 bases matching TRBD2. Germline CDR1 and CDR2: SGHTA and FQGTGA. Trimming at V came to 2 bases and at J to 5 bases, leaving 6 bases not matched to a gene. CDR3 length: 15 residues. In nucleotides, the CDR3 is TGTGCCAGCAGCTTAGGTCACCGGGGGGGAGATACGCAGTATTTT. It is translated as CASSLGHRGGDTQYF.

The genes are TRBV6-5 and TRBJ2-1; TRBD2 agrees at 7 bases. V shed 4 bases, J shed 9 bases, and the junction held 6 bases outside the gene matches. The CDR3 is made up of 13 amino acids. The germline gives CDR1 MNHEY, CDR2 SVGAGI. CDR3 DNA sequence: TGTGCCAGCAGTTCCTCCCCGGGGGGTGAGCAGTTCTTC. Residues: CASSSSPGGEQFF.

This clone was recorded only once. This sequence joins TRBV7-9 and TRBJ2-4; no reliable D call. The CDR3 is 16 residues long. Germline loops: CDR1 SEHNR, CDR2 FQNEAQ (reference sequence). The germline V and J ends were trimmed by 4 bases and 0 bases, with 13 bases remaining between them. This chain's CDR3 is CASSSSGRLAKNIQYF. CDR3 bases: TGTGCCAGCAGCTCCTCTGGGCGACTAGCCAAAAACATTCAGTACTTC. Full variable domain (remainder filled in from reference TRBV7-9 and TRBJ2-4): DTGVSQNPRHKITKRGQNVTFRCDPISEHNRLYWYRQTLGQGPEFLTYFQNEAQLEKSRLLSDRFSAERPKGSFSTLEIQRTEQGDSAMYLCASSSSGRLAKNIQYFGAGTRLSVL.

This clone has just one count. This sequence joins TRBV5-6 and TRBJ2-7; D is possibly TRBD1 or TRBD2 (5 bases each). CDR3 length: 11 residues. CDR1 SGHDT and CDR2 YYEEEE come from the germline V gene. With 6 bases removed from V and 8 bases from J, the gap between germline ends came to 12 bases. The CDR3 DNA is TGTGCCAGCAACTTTGGGGGTCAGCAGTACTTC. It yields the protein CASNFGGQQYF. Full variable domain (outside the CDR3, taken from reference TRBV5-6 and TRBJ2-7): DAGVTQSPTHLIKTRGQQVTLRCSPKSGHDTVSWYQQALGQGPQFIFQYYEEEERQRGNFPDRFSGHQFPNYSSELNVNALLLGDSALYLCASNFGGQQYFGPGTRLTVT.